This T cell receptor (beta chain) comes out of a study of T-cell memory formation after mild COVID-19. Study observations and caveats: Contracting clones localized mainly to CM and EM when CD4+ and mainly to EMRA when CD8+. Cross-reactive memory apparently joined, as some responding clones appeared in pre-infection memory.

The TCR alpha and TCR beta cDNA libraries, bearing sample barcodes and UMIs, were generated by 5'RACE using constant-segment primers. TCRdb re-called the 5' RACE reads with MiXCR, one entry per CDR3 protein. The sample contains a few hundred thousand distinct CDR3 sequences, approximately 19% of which appear only once. Points on this clonotype: Its antigen is not identified.

This receptor was identified in a man aged 18 to 29 who had mild COVID-19 (a few samples of this study predate the infection). Cell type and time point are not known. Sequencing input: PBMCs or a T cell subset sorted from them (not recorded which).

The CDR3 sequence: CASSHRSGGGFTADTQYF. The CDR3 coding sequence is TGCGCCAGCAGCCACCGTTCCGGGGGGGGGTTTACGGCAGATACGCAGTATTTT. The chain is built from TRBV4-1 and TRBJ2-3, with 8 nucleotides matching TRBD2. J lost 4 bases, V lost 3 bases, and 15 bases had no gene match. The CDR3 extends over 18 amino acids. Germline values: CDR1 MGHRA, CDR2 YSYEKL.